The clone carrying this TCR beta chain was recorded only once. MiXCR, applied by TCRdb to the reads, yields one record per CDR3 protein. The profile covers 490,000 or so distinct CDR3 sequences, with about 10% appearing a single time and roughly a tenth taken by the ten largest. The sample comes from a study of T cell repertoires in cytomegalovirus infection. The germline V and J ends were trimmed by 6 bases and 11 bases, with 13 bases remaining between them. CDR1 LNHDA and CDR2 SQIVND come from the germline V gene (reference sequence). This CDR3 has 11 residues. Material: PBMCs. This rearrangement joins TRBV19 to TRBJ1-1; TRBD1 is a possible D gene (5 bases). This clonotype was sampled from a human donor in good health (CMV status not recorded). Some clones in this sample may be carry-over from other donors' samples. The CDR3 loop is CASRSEGSAFF. DNA of the CDR3: TGTGCCAGTAGATCCGAGGGGAGTGCTTTCTTT.